This T cell receptor (beta chain) was observed in a study of patients and donors after allogeneic stem cell transplantation. This CDR3 comprises 13 residues. Trimming removed 6 bases from V and 9 bases from J; junction bases left unmatched: 7. The germline V gene has CDR1 MNHEY and CDR2 SMNVEV (reference sequence). TCRdb fed the RT-PCR reads into MiXCR, producing one record per CDR3 protein. Altogether about 160,000 distinct CDR3 sequences are present, approximately 40% being singletons, with the ten largest covering less than 60%. This chain uses TRBV27 with TRBJ2-3, with 9 nucleotides matching TRBD2. The sequence was collected from a human donor who was either an allogeneic HSCT recipient or a stem cell or donor lymphocyte infusion donor (not recorded which). It is not recorded whose cells these are; they may come from a transplant donor. The specimen was blood, either unsorted or a sorted T cell fraction (not recorded which). The CDR3 region is CASSIAGGPTQYF. DNA for the CDR3: TGTGCCAGCAGCATTGCGGGGGGGCCCACGCAGTATTTT.